One sample yielded the 21 T cell receptor beta chains listed below, sequenced in a study of cytomegalovirus exposure and HLA in healthy donors. PCR involved 60 Vbeta and 13 Jbeta primers. The table came from immunoSEQ multiplex PCR; TCRdb's copy has only in-frame clones and leaves some out. Of under 110,000 clones in the sample, about 80% were seen once. What was sequenced was PBMCs. The receptors come from a middle-aged man in good health and CMV-seronegative.

The chain recombines TRBV20-1 with TRBJ2-5, with 7 bases matching TRBD1. The germline V gene encodes CDR1 DFQATT and CDR2 SNEGSKA (reference sequence). The CDR3 is 11 residues long. V shed 7 bases, J shed 5 bases, and the junction held 4 bases outside the gene matches. This chain's CDR3 is CSGARGETQYF. The CDR3 bases are TGCAGTGGGGCCAGGGGGGAGACCCAGTACTTC.

This clone was observed a single time. The V call is TRBV27, the J call TRBJ1-2, with 9 bases that match TRBD1. CDR1 and CDR2 from the germline V gene are MNHEY and SMNVEV (reference sequence). V lost 3 bases to trimming and J lost 5 bases; unmatched junction nucleotides: 13. This CDR3 comprises 17 residues. The CDR3 DNA reads TGTGCCAGCAGTTTCGTAGGTGTAGGGACAGGGTTTTATGGCTACACCTTC. This gives the protein CASSFVGVGTGFYGYTF.

This chain uses TRBV12-5 with TRBJ1-2; the D is unclear. Germline-derived CDR1 and CDR2 are LGHNT and FRNRAP. The CDR3 consists of 13 residues. The V end was cut by 6 bases, the J end by 2 bases, with 10 bases between. The CDR3 loop reads CASGASGNYGYTF. The DNA for the CDR3 is TGTGCTAGTGGGGCCAGCGGAAACTATGGCTACACCTTC.

The rearrangement uses TRBV11-3 and TRBJ1-5; tentative D call: TRBD1 (5 bases). With 1 base removed from V and 6 bases from J, the gap between germline ends came to 19 bases. The CDR3 extends over 17 amino acids. CDR1 SGHNT and CDR2 YENEEA come from the germline V gene. This CDR3 is CASSLGWRGRLGQPQHF. The CDR3, as DNA: TGTGCCAGCAGCTTAGGGTGGCGGGGCCGGCTAGGTCAGCCCCAGCATTTT. Looking up the rest from reference TRBV11-3 and TRBJ1-5 gives the full variable domain: EAGVVQSPRYKIIEKKQPVAFWCNPISGHNTLYWYLQNLGQGPELLIRYENEEAVDDSQLPKDRFSAERLKGVDSTLKIQPAELGDSAVYLCASSLGWRGRLGQPQHFGDGTRLSIL.

The genes are TRBV19 and TRBJ2-1, with TRBD1 matching over 9 bases. From germline, CDR1 is LNHDA and CDR2 SQIVND (reference sequence). The CDR3 runs 17 residues. V lost 4 bases to trimming and J lost 3 bases; unmatched junction nucleotides: 10. In DNA form, the CDR3 reads TGTGCCAGTAGTAACCCCCCCGGGACAGGGCACTACAATGAGCAGTTCTTC. This translates into CASSNPPGTGHYNEQFF.

The gene calls are TRBV15 and TRBJ2-7; a possible D gene is TRBD2 (6 bases). The V gene lost 0 bases and the J gene lost 5 bases, with 14 bases spanning the gap. From germline, CDR1 is LNHNV and CDR2 YYDKDF (reference sequence). The length of the CDR3 is 15 residues. CDR3 residues: CATSRDPLSGDEQYF. The CDR3 DNA sequence: TGTGCCACCAGCAGAGATCCTCTTAGCGGCGACGAGCAGTACTTC.

V usage is TRBV5-4 and J usage is TRBJ1-5, with D perhaps TRBD1 (5 bases). The V gene lost 4 bases and the J gene lost 0 bases, with 17 bases spanning the gap. CDR3 length: 17 residues. CDR1 and CDR2 (germline): SGHNT, YYREEE (reference sequence). The CDR3 reads CASSPDGGGNSNQPQHF. CDR3 nucleotide sequence: TGTGCCAGCAGCCCCGACGGGGGGGGTAATAGCAATCAGCCCCAGCATTTT.

This clone came up once. The V and J genes are TRBV5-1 and TRBJ1-2; D is uncertain. The CDR3 covers 14 residues. Germline V gene data show CDR1 as SGHRS and CDR2 as YFSETQ. V gave up 0 bases and J gave up 0 bases, with 6 bases separating them. This chain's CDR3 is CASSLGSANYGYTF. The DNA for the CDR3 is TGCGCCAGCAGCTTGGGTTCAGCTAACTATGGCTACACCTTC.

The chain couples TRBV5-1 to TRBJ2-3; TRBD1 might be the D (5 bases). CDR1 and CDR2 (germline): SGHRS, YFSETQ. The CDR3 is 15 amino acids. V gave up 2 bases and J gave up 2 bases, with 12 bases separating them. For the CDR3, the DNA is TGCGCCAGCAGCTTTGGGTACAGGTACACAGATACGCAGTATTTT. Protein: CASSFGYRYTDTQYF.

DNA of the CDR3: TGTGCCAGCAGCTACCGACAGACTAGCGGGTATGAGCAGTTCTTC. Translated: CASSYRQTSGYEQFF. The gene calls are TRBV11-2 and TRBJ2-1, with 10 nucleotides matching TRBD2. Germline V lookup: CDR1 SGHAT, CDR2 FQNNGV. The CDR3 covers 15 residues. V lost 4 bases, J lost 8 bases, and 8 bases stayed unmatched.

A single count supports this clone. V usage is TRBV13 and J usage is TRBJ2-7; tentatively, D is TRBD1 (6 bases). V was shortened by 0 bases and J by 4 bases, with 25 bases between the two germline ends. Germline V gene lookup returns CDR1 PRHDT and CDR2 FYEKMQ (reference sequence). This CDR3 spans 19 amino acids. The CDR3 region has the DNA TGTGCCAGCAGCTTAGGCCTAGGAGAAGCAGGGGCGAAGAGGTACGAGCAGTACTTC. It encodes CASSLGLGEAGAKRYEQYF.

The rearrangement links TRBV28 to TRBJ2-7; TRBD2 might be the D (7 bases). The V end was cut by 4 bases, the J end by 4 bases, with 14 bases between. The CDR3 loop spans 14 amino acids. From germline, CDR1 is MDHEN and CDR2 SYDVKM. CDR3 residues: CASSWEGDYYEQYV. In nucleotides, the CDR3 is TGTGCCAGCAGTTGGGAGGGGGATTATTACGAGCAGTACGTC.

This rearrangement joins TRBV2 to TRBJ1-1, with 10 bases matching TRBD1. V lost 2 bases and J lost 10; bases outside the gene matches: 4. Germline CDR1 is SNHLY and CDR2 is FYNNEI. The CDR3 length is 13 residues. CDR3 residues: CASSESGDRGAFF. The CDR3 bases are TGTGCCAGCAGTGAATCAGGGGACAGGGGAGCTTTCTTT.

J is TRBJ2-1 and V is TRBV6-1, with a possible D match to TRBD1 (6 bases). The CDR3 is 16 residues long. V gave up 0 bases and J gave up 9 bases, with 18 bases separating them. Germline lookup yields CDR1 MNHNS and CDR2 SASEGT. This chain's CDR3 is CASSEASVKGVGEQFF. CDR3 DNA sequence: TGTGCCAGCAGTGAAGCGTCGGTAAAGGGGGTCGGTGAGCAGTTCTTC.

The chain is built from TRBV19 and TRBJ1-4, with a tentative D call TRBD1 (6 bases). CDR3 length: 13 amino acids. Per the germline V gene, CDR1 is LNHDA and CDR2 is SQIVND (reference sequence). The ends were cut back, 2 bases at V and 6 bases at J, with 7 bases in the middle. CDR3 protein: CASSINRDEKLFF. For the CDR3, the DNA is TGTGCCAGTAGTATAAACAGGGATGAAAAACTGTTTTTT.

This clone was detected only a few times. J is TRBJ1-3 and V is TRBV30; D gene ambiguous. Germline CDR1 and CDR2: GTSNPN and SVGIG (reference sequence). The CDR3 totals 12 residues. Trimming removed 2 bases from V and 3 bases from J, with 5 bases in between. The CDR3 loop is CAWSLDGNTIYF. The CDR3 nucleotides are TGTGCCTGGAGTTTAGATGGAAACACCATATATTTT. The whole variable domain, filled in from reference TRBV30 and TRBJ1-3, reads SQTIHQWPATLVQPVGSPLSLECTVEGTSNPNLYWYRQAAGRGLQLLFYSVGIGQISSEVPQNLSASRPQDRQFILSSKKLLLSDSGFYLCAWSLDGNTIYFGEGSWLTVV.

As regards this clone: Compared with germline, one end of the junction differs, possibly owing to a read error. The chain recombines TRBV7-9 with TRBJ1-2; the D is unclear. Germline assignment: CDR1 SEHNR and CDR2 FQNEAQ (reference sequence). The CDR3 spans 15 residues. The CDR3 coding sequence is TGTTCCAGCAGCTTAAGGAGCGGACTGAGCTATGGCTACACCTTC. Protein sequence: CSSSLRSGLSYGYTF.

The sample holds one count of this clone. The chain has TRBV2 and TRBJ2-5; 10 bases agree with TRBD1. The DNA end lines up better with TRBJ2-7; the J call may be wrong. The CDR3 consists of 13 residues. Germline CDR1 reads SNHLY; CDR2 reads FYNNEI. The DNA of the CDR3 is TGTGCCGGCGGCGGGACAGGGGCCCCCGAGCAGTACTTC. Translation: CAGGGTGAPEQYF.

The genes are TRBV5-1 and TRBJ1-2; TRBD1 might be the D (6 bases). Germline V gene lookup returns CDR1 SGHRS and CDR2 YFSETQ. Trimming took off 4 bases at V and 2 bases at J, with 21 bases between the two ends. CDR3 length equals 17 residues. The CDR3 DNA follows: TGCGCCAGCAGCCATCCCTGGGGACAAACTCGAAACTATGGCTACACCTTC. Its translation: CASSHPWGQTRNYGYTF.

The chain is built from TRBV30 and TRBJ1-1, with TRBD1 matching 10 bases. The CDR3 runs to 12 residues. Germline V lookup: CDR1 GTSNPN, CDR2 SVGIG (reference sequence). With V trimmed by 7 bases and J by 5 bases, 4 bases remained unmatched. The chain's CDR3 is CAYWTGGTEAFF. In nucleotides, the CDR3 is TGTGCCTATTGGACAGGGGGTACTGAAGCTTTCTTT. Using reference TRBV30 and TRBJ1-1 for the parts outside the CDR3, the full variable domain is SQTIHQWPATLVQPVGSPLSLECTVEGTSNPNLYWYRQAAGRGLQLLFYSVGIGQISSEVPQNLSASRPQDRQFILSSKKLLLSDSGFYLCAYWTGGTEAFFGQGTRLTVV.

This clone was detected only a few times. This chain connects TRBV30 to TRBJ2-7; TRBD1 aligns across 10 bases. CDR1 is GTSNPN, CDR2 SVGIG, per germline (reference sequence). The CDR3 consists of 14 residues. V lost 2 bases to trimming and J lost 6 bases; unmatched junction nucleotides: 7. The CDR3 DNA sequence: TGTGCCTGGAGTCCCGGGACAGGGGATGTCGAGCAGTACTTC. This codes for CAWSPGTGDVEQYF. The variable domain in full, completed from reference TRBV30 and TRBJ2-7, reads SQTIHQWPATLVQPVGSPLSLECTVEGTSNPNLYWYRQAAGRGLQLLFYSVGIGQISSEVPQNLSASRPQDRQFILSSKKLLLSDSGFYLCAWSPGTGDVEQYFGPGTRLTVT.